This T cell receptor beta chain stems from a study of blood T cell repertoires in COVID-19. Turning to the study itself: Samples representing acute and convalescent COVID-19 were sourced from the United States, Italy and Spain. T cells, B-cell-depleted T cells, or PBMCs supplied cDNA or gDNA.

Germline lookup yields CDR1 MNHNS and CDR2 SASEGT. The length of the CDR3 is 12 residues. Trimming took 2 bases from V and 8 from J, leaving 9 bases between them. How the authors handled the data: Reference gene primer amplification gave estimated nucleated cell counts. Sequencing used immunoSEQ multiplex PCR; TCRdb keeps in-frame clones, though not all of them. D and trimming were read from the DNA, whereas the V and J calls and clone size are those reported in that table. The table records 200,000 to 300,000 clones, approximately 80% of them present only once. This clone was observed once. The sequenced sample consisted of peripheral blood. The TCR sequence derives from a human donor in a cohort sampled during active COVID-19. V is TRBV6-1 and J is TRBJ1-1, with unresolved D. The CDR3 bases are TGTGCCAGCAGTGAACCGCATAGAGAAGCTTTCTTT. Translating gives CASSEPHREAFF.